The 3 T cell receptor beta chains below come from one sample, sequenced in a study of blood T cells in healthy people across ages. Using a J-beta primer mix together with a sample-barcoded 5' primer, a second PCR was run for about 6 to 11 cycles. TCRdb reprocessed the 5' RACE reads with MiXCR, giving one entry per CDR3 protein. The sample comprises some 900,000 distinct CDR3 sequences, about 44% of which are singletons, and 13% rests with the top ten. Sequencing was performed on blood. These receptors all stem from a man under 40 in good health.

The V and J genes are TRBV4-1 and TRBJ2-2, with D perhaps assigned TRBD1 or TRBD2 (6 bases each). This CDR3 region has 16 residues. Trimming pared 5 bases from V and 6 bases from J, leaving 19 bases between. CDR1 and CDR2 (germline): MGHRA, YSYEKL. The CDR3 DNA reads TGCGCCAGCAGCGCCTCTCGAGGGGGGTTCCCCGGGGAGCTGTTTTTT. The encoded protein is CASSASRGGFPGELFF.

The V gene is TRBV10-3, the J gene TRBJ2-1; no clear D. CDR1 and CDR2 from the germline V gene are ENHRY and SYGVKD. The CDR3 sequence is 12 residues long. V was shortened by 2 bases and J by 5 bases, with 4 bases between the two germline ends. Written as DNA, the CDR3 is TGTGCCATCAGTGAGGCAGACAATGAGCAGTTCTTC. This gives the protein CAISEADNEQFF.

This chain links TRBV2 with TRBJ2-6, with no clear D. The germline CDR1 and CDR2 sequences are SNHLY and FYNNEI. This CDR3 has 14 residues. V dropped 3 bases and J dropped 4 bases, with 7 bases sitting between them. CDR3 bases: TGTGCCAGCAGTGATTCCATAGGGGCCAACGTCCTGACTTTC. Translating gives CASSDSIGANVLTF.